The source of this TCR beta chain is a study of shared clonotypes between healthy human individuals. Trimming left V 7 bases short and J 6 bases short, with 16 bases between. The CDR3 is 14 amino acids. Germline CDR1 SNHLY, CDR2 FYNNEI. Each of the donors was a healthy adult who was HIV-negative and had not had a recent acute infection or vaccination. Partitioning of CD4+ cells yielded a CD45RA+ naive subset and a CD45RA-negative memory subset. Using immunoSEQ multiplex PCR, the repertoire was profiled, and TCRdb retains in-frame clones only, with some absent. The table records 1,100,000 or so clones, 75% to 80% of them present only once.

The J gene is TRBJ1-5, the V gene TRBV2; D unresolved. Source material: memory CD4+ T cells from PBMCs. Subset given: CD45RA-negative fraction. The source of this sequence is a man aged 18 to 29 in good health. Some clones in this sample may be carry-over from other donors' samples. CDR3 DNA sequence: TGTGCCAGCAACGGCCAGGTCCGGTCTCAGCCCCAGCATTTT. It codes for CASNGQVRSQPQHF.